A single T cell receptor beta chain is shown here with its context. The sample belongs to a study of T cell changes during pregnancy in multiple sclerosis. The table came from immunoSEQ multiplex PCR; TCRdb's copy has only in-frame clones and leaves some out. Here the sample spans around 83,000 clones, about nine tenths being singletons. With 3 bases removed from V and 0 bases from J, the gap between germline ends came to 13 bases. This CDR3 is built from 15 residues. The germline gives CDR1 SGHRS, CDR2 YFSETQ. This chain links TRBV5-1 with TRBJ2-7; tentatively, D is TRBD2 (6 bases). This clonotype was sampled from a female donor with multiple sclerosis, enrolled in a pregnancy study. The sample consisted of CD4+ T cells from peripheral blood mononuclear cells, taken in the second trimester of pregnancy. The CDR3 protein is CASSSGTLSSYEQYF. CDR3 bases: TGCGCCAGCAGCTCCGGGACTCTGAGCTCCTACGAGCAGTACTTC.